The present T cell receptor (beta chain) was sequenced within a study of T cell changes during pregnancy in multiple sclerosis. V was clipped by 6 bases and J by 0 bases, with 11 bases between them. Germline loops: CDR1 LNHNV, CDR2 YYDKDF (reference sequence). This CDR3 region has 15 residues. Data came from immunoSEQ multiplex PCR; TCRdb stores just in-frame clones and leaves some out. This table holds under 35,000 clones, over 75% found once. The clonotype originates from a female donor with multiple sclerosis, enrolled in a pregnancy study. The material sequenced was CD8+ T cells from peripheral blood mononuclear cells, taken in the second trimester of pregnancy. The chain recombines TRBV15 with TRBJ1-4, with D hard to call. In DNA, the CDR3 is TGTGCCACCAGGGTATCAGTTGCAACTAATGAAAAACTGTTTTTT. It yields the protein CATRVSVATNEKLFF.